The 25 T cell receptor beta chains reported below all come from one sample, sequenced in a study of blood T cells in healthy people across ages. The use of a sample-barcoded 5' primer and a J-beta primer mix characterized a second PCR of about 7 to 12 cycles. TCRdb used MiXCR to reprocess the 5' RACE reads, holding one entry per CDR3 protein. The top ten hold 6.5% to 8.5% of the sample, which has around 1.7 million distinct CDR3 sequences, 28% seen once. Sequencing was done on a sample of blood. Source of these receptors: a woman aged 30 to 39 in good health.

J is TRBJ2-1 and V is TRBV20-1; 10 nucleotides line up with TRBD2. Germline loops: CDR1 DFQATT, CDR2 SNEGSKA (reference sequence). The CDR3 contains 17 residues. J lost 7 bases, V lost 2 bases, and 14 bases had no gene match. The CDR3 spells CSARLVVERGGQNEQFF. Written as DNA, the CDR3 is TGCAGTGCTAGACTTGTGGTGGAGCGGGGGGGCCAGAATGAGCAGTTCTTC.

V gene TRBV7-3 combines with J gene TRBJ2-3, with D hard to call. Trimming took 2 bases from V and 8 from J, leaving 17 bases between them. The CDR3 runs 15 residues. The germline V gene has CDR1 SGHTA and CDR2 FQGTGA. Here the CDR3 DNA reads TGTGCCAGCAGCTTAGACTTAAGGTCTCCAGGTACGCAGTATTTT. Amino acid sequence: CASSLDLRSPGTQYF.

The chain has TRBV5-6 and TRBJ1-2; TRBD1 is a possible D gene (6 bases). Germline V gene lookup returns CDR1 SGHDT and CDR2 YYEEEE. V dropped 7 bases and J dropped 5 bases, with 18 bases sitting between them. The CDR3 extends over 14 amino acids. CDR3 sequence reads: CASAGGDNLYGYTF. The CDR3 DNA reads as TGTGCCAGCGCTGGGGGCGATAACCTTTATGGCTACACCTTC.

The chain is built from TRBV29-1 and TRBJ2-2; D is undetermined. The CDR3 length is 11 residues. The V gene's germline CDR1 is SQVTM and CDR2 ANQGSEA. The V gene lost 4 bases and the J gene lost 5 bases, with 5 bases spanning the gap. As DNA, the CDR3 is TGCAGCGTTGTAGATACCGGGGAGCTGTTTTTT. Its translation: CSVVDTGELFF.

This clonotype was seen repeatedly, ten times or more. The chain uses TRBV4-3 and TRBJ1-2; no clear D gene. Germline CDR1 reads LGHNA; CDR2 reads YSLEER. The V end lost 0 bases, the J end lost 4 bases, and 15 bases lay between the germline ends. This CDR3 spans 16 amino acids. The CDR3 nucleotides read TGCGCCAGCAGCCAAGATTATAACCCTACTAGCTATGGCTACACCTTC. It encodes CASSQDYNPTSYGYTF.

The chain links TRBV20-1 to TRBJ2-4; D gene unclear. Judging by the DNA end, TRBJ2-7 fits better; the J call may be wrong. The CDR3 is 14 amino acids. Germline V gene data show CDR1 as DFQATT and CDR2 as SNEGSKA (reference sequence). The CDR3 sequence: CSARDRLSSYEQYF. Here the CDR3 DNA reads TGCAGTGCTAGAGATCGATTATCGTCCTACGAGCAGTACTTC.

This clonotype occurred a few times. This sequence joins TRBV7-2 and TRBJ2-2; TRBD2 agrees at 9 bases. The CDR3 is 14 amino acids. Germline CDR1 SGHTA, CDR2 FQGNSA. Germline trimming cut 6 bases from V and 3 bases from J; bases unmatched to any gene: 2. CDR3 protein: CASRTSGDTGELFF. DNA for the CDR3: TGTGCCAGCAGGACTAGCGGCGACACCGGGGAGCTGTTTTTT.

This clonotype was seen only a few times. The chain links TRBV12-3 or TRBV12-4 to TRBJ1-6; TRBD1 matches 7 bases. The V segment lost 4 bases and the J segment 9 bases; nucleotides outside the gene matches: 6. CDR3 size: 14 residues. CDR3 in amino acids: CASSSGTVASPLHF. CDR3 nucleotide sequence: TGTGCCAGCAGTTCCGGGACAGTTGCTTCACCCCTCCACTTT.

The chain links TRBV3-1 to TRBJ2-5, with 8 bases identical to TRBD2. The ends lost 4 bases at V and 4 bases at J; junction bases unmatched: 11. There are 16 residues in the CDR3. Per germline, CDR1 LGHDT and CDR2 YNNKEL (reference sequence). The CDR3 spells CASSPWAGRGVETQYF. DNA of the CDR3: TGTGCCAGCAGCCCCTGGGCTGGGCGGGGGGTAGAGACCCAGTACTTC.

This clonotype appeared a few times. The chain employs TRBV7-9 and TRBJ2-5; TRBD1 agrees at 10 bases. V lost 5 bases, J lost 11 bases, and 17 bases stayed unmatched. The CDR3 is 16 amino acids. Germline V lookup: CDR1 SEHNR, CDR2 FQNEAQ (reference sequence). In nucleotides, the CDR3 is TGTGCCAGCAGCCCGCGACGTGGACAGGGGGTAGGGGAGCAGTACTTC. Protein: CASSPRRGQGVGEQYF.

This clonotype has a count of ten or more. J is TRBJ2-1 and V is TRBV20-1, with 8 bases matching TRBD2. Germline loops: CDR1 DFQATT, CDR2 SNEGSKA (reference sequence). The CDR3 is 15 amino acids. Trimming removed 5 bases from V and 2 bases from J; junction bases left unmatched: 8. The CDR3 region is CSAPQLRGAYNEQFF. CDR3 coding DNA: TGCAGTGCTCCTCAGCTGCGGGGGGCCTACAATGAGCAGTTCTTC.

This clonotype was counted ten times or more. The V and J genes are TRBV4-2 and TRBJ2-3, with D perhaps matching TRBD1 or TRBD2 (5 bases each). The V end was cut by 4 bases, the J end by 6 bases, with 11 bases between. The CDR3 is 13 amino acids. Germline V lookup: CDR1 LGHNA, CDR2 YNFKEQ. The CDR3 bases are TGTGCCAGCAGCCCCATCGGGGCGGATACGCAGTATTTT. Translating gives CASSPIGADTQYF.

The gene calls are TRBV6-5 and TRBJ1-1; no clear D gene. Trimming stripped 10 bases from V and 4 bases from J, with 19 bases between. Germline CDR1 is MNHEY and CDR2 is SVGAGI. The CDR3 covers 14 residues. The CDR3 coding sequence is TGTGCCATCAGCCCCCCTGGCGGGTCCACTGAAGCTTTCTTT. Amino acid sequence: CAISPPGGSTEAFF.

The genes are TRBV12-3 or TRBV12-4 and TRBJ1-5; TRBD1 might be the D (6 bases). The CDR3 sequence is 13 residues long. With 7 bases removed from V and 6 bases from J, the gap between germline ends came to 13 bases. The CDR3 loop is CASTMGGAQPQHF. In DNA, the CDR3 is TGTGCCAGCACCATGGGGGGCGCTCAGCCCCAGCATTTT.

This clonotype was observed a handful of times. The chain joins TRBV4-1 to TRBJ1-2, with D perhaps TRBD1 (6 bases). CDR1 is MGHRA, CDR2 YSYEKL, per germline. The CDR3 consists of 15 residues. The V gene lost 0 bases and the J gene lost 4 bases, with 12 bases spanning the gap. The CDR3 DNA reads TGCGCCAGCAGCCAAGACTCGGACAGCCCCTATGGCTACACCTTC. It specifies CASSQDSDSPYGYTF.

This sequence joins TRBV4-2 and TRBJ2-5; no definite D call. The J call may be incorrect, as the DNA end agrees better with TRBJ2-7. The CDR3 totals 17 residues. Germline CDR1 reads LGHNA; CDR2 reads YNFKEQ. The CDR3 DNA follows: TGTGCCAGCAGCCAAGGTCGCGATGGCAAGATGAGGTACGAGCAGTACTTC. Protein sequence: CASSQGRDGKMRYEQYF.

On this clonotype: A much larger clone lies a single base off, so this may be a read error. The genes are TRBV15 and TRBJ2-5; 9 nucleotides line up with TRBD1. The CDR3 runs 14 residues. CDR1 LNHNV and CDR2 YYDKDF come from the germline V gene (reference sequence). The ends lost 4 bases at V and 11 bases at J; junction bases unmatched: 11. This CDR3 is CATSTRGTGYEQYF. The CDR3 nucleotides read TGTGCCACCAGCACCCGCGGGACAGGGTATGAGCAGTACTTC.

This clonotype has more than one count but fewer than ten. The chain has TRBV20-1 and TRBJ2-1, with D possibly TRBD2 on 6 matching bases. From germline, CDR1 is DFQATT and CDR2 SNEGSKA (reference sequence). The CDR3 covers 15 residues. V dropped 0 bases and J dropped 2 bases, with 11 bases sitting between them. This CDR3 is CSAREAGLTYNEQFF. The DNA of the CDR3 is TGCAGTGCTAGAGAGGCGGGGCTAACCTACAATGAGCAGTTCTTC.

This clonotype was picked up a small number of times. The rearrangement joins TRBV12-3 or TRBV12-4 to TRBJ2-5, with TRBD1 matching over 11 bases. The DNA end favors TRBJ2-7, so the J call may be wrong. The CDR3 is made up of 15 amino acids. CDR3 in amino acids: CASRAWTGGESEQYF. DNA of the CDR3: TGTGCCAGCAGGGCTTGGACAGGGGGCGAAAGCGAGCAGTACTTC.

V is TRBV9 and J is TRBJ2-5; possible D gene TRBD2, 5 bases. V lost 4 bases and J 11 bases, leaving 30 bases between the germline ends. The length of the CDR3 is 17 residues. CDR1 is SGDLS, CDR2 YYNGEE, per germline. CDR3 nucleotide sequence: TGTGCCAGCAGCCACCTTTCTGGCGCCTTAGCGCTCCATGAGCAGTACTTC. Protein product: CASSHLSGALALHEQYF.

J is TRBJ2-1 and V is TRBV10-3; D call uncertain. Germline values: CDR1 ENHRY, CDR2 SYGVKD. V lost 2 bases and J lost 8, with 13 bases in between. The CDR3 sequence is 14 residues long. As DNA, the CDR3 is TGTGCCATCAGTGAGCGGGCGCCTCCCGATGAGCAGTTCTTC. Its protein product is CAISERAPPDEQFF.

The J gene is TRBJ2-1, the V gene TRBV6-1; 7 bases agree with TRBD1. Losses at the gene ends were 10 bases for V and 9 bases for J; bases not matched to a gene: 6. Germline V lookup: CDR1 MNHNS, CDR2 SASEGT. The CDR3 covers 11 residues. The CDR3 protein is CATPGGSEQFF. DNA of the CDR3: TGTGCCACCCCAGGGGGAAGTGAGCAGTTCTTC.

This clonotype was seen more than once but under ten times. This chain joins TRBV12-3 or TRBV12-4 and TRBJ2-1; weak D call: TRBD2 (6 bases). Trimming shortened V by 3 bases and J by 9 bases, and 24 bases separated the two germline ends. This CDR3 contains 17 residues. The CDR3 protein is CASSFPPTRYGLSEQFF. CDR3 nucleotides: TGTGCCAGCAGTTTCCCCCCGACTAGATACGGGTTGAGTGAGCAGTTCTTC.

The chain combines TRBV7-9 with TRBJ1-1; 8 nucleotides align to TRBD1. Germline V gives CDR1 SEHNR, CDR2 FQNEAQ (reference sequence). The trim removed 1 base at V and 4 bases at J, leaving 5 bases unmatched. The CDR3 length is 15 residues. CDR3 bases: TGTGCCAGCAGCTTAGTGCAGGGGGCGCGCACTGAAGCTTTCTTT. It translates to CASSLVQGARTEAFF.

There are a few counts of this clonotype. At one end, the junction sequence differs from germline, possibly due to a read error. The chain employs TRBV10-3 and TRBJ2-5; 10 bases map to TRBD2. Germline CDR1 ENHRY, CDR2 SYGVKD. The CDR3 extends over 16 amino acids. The DNA for the CDR3 is TGTGCCACCAGTGCCCACCCAGCGGGAGGGCAAGAGACCCAGTACTTC. It yields the protein CATSAHPAGGQETQYF.